This T cell receptor (beta chain) originates from a study of shared clonotypes between healthy human individuals. Study-level findings and limits: Clonotype sharing across several donors was observed for about 4.8% of naive CD4 clonotypes. In contrast to clonotypes shared by all four donors, non-shared clonotypes had lower generation probabilities.

Regarding this clone: Its antigen is still unknown. Other DNA sequences from this sample encode an identical CDR3 as well.

This CDR3 is 14 amino acids long. V shed 0 bases and J shed 0 bases, with 4 bases lying between them. From germline, CDR1 is SGDLS and CDR2 YYNGEE. TCRdb keeps only in-frame clones here, not all; method: immunoSEQ multiplex PCR. The sample consists of about 1.1 million clones, roughly 80% of them appearing once. This receptor was identified in a man aged 18 to 30 in good health. Some clones in this sample may be carry-over from other donors' samples. The sequenced sample was memory CD4+ T cells from PBMCs. The subset is: CD45RA-negative fraction. V usage is TRBV9 and J usage is TRBJ1-3, with no clear D. The CDR3 loop reads CASSVASSGNTIYF. CDR3 nucleotide sequence: TGTGCCAGCAGCGTAGCATCCTCTGGAAACACCATATATTTT.